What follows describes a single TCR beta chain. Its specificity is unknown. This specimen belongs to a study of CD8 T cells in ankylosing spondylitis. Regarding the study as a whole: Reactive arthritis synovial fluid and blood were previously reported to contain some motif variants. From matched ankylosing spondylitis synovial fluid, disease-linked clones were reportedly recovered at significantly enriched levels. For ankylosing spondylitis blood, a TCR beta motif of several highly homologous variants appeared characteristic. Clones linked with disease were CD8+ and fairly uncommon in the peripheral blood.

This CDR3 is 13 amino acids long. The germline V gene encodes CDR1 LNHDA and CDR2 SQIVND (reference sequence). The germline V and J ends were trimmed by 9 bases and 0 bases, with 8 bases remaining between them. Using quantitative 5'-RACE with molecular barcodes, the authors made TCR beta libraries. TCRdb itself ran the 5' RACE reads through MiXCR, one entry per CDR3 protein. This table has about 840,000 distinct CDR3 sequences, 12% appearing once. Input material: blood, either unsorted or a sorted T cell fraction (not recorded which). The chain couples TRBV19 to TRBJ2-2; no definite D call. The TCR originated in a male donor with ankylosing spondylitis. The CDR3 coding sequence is TGTGCCAGCGACCGCACGAACACCGGGGAGCTGTTTTTT. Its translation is CASDRTNTGELFF. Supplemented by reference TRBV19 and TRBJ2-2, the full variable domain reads DGGITQSPKYLFRKEGQNVTLSCEQNLNHDAMYWYRQDPGQGLRLIYYSQIVNDFQKGDIAEGYSVSREKKESFPLTVTSAQKNPTAFYLCASDRTNTGELFFGEGSRLTVL.